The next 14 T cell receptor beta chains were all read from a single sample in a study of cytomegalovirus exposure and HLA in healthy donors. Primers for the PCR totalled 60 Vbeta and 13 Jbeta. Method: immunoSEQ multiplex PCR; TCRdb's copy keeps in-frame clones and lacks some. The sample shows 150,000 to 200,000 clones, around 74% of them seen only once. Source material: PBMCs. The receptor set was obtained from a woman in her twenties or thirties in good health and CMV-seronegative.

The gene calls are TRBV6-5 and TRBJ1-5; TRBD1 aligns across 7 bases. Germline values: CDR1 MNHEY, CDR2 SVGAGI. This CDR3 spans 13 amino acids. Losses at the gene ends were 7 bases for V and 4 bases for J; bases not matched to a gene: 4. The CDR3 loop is CASIDRVNQPQHF. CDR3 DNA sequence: TGTGCCAGCATAGACAGGGTAAATCAGCCCCAGCATTTT.

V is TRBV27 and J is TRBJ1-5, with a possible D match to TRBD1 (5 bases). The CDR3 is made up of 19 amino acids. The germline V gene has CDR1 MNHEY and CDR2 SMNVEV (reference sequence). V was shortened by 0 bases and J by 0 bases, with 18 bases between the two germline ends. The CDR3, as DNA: TGTGCCAGCAGTTTATCGGCCCCAGGGAGGCTATATAGCAATCAGCCCCAGCATTTT. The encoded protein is CASSLSAPGRLYSNQPQHF.

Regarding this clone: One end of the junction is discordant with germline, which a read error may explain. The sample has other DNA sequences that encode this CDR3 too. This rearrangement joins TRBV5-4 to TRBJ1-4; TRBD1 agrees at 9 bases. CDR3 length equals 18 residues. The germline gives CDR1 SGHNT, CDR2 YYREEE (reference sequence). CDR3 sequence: CASSFDSKEGQGYEKLFF. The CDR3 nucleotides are TGTGCCAGCAGCTTCGACTCAAAAGAGGGACAGGGCTACGAAAAGCTGTTTTTT.

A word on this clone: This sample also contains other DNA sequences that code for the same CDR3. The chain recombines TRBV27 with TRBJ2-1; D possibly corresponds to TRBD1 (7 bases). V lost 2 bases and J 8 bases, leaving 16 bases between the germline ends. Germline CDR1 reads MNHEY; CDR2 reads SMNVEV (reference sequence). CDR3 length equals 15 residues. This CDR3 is CASSLRQGGMDEQFF. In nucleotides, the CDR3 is TGTGCCAGCAGTTTAAGACAGGGAGGAATGGATGAGCAGTTCTTC.

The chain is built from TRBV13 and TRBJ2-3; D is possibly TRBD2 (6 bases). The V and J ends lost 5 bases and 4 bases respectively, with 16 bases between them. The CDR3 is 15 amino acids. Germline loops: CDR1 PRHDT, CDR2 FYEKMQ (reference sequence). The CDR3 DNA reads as TGTGCCAGCAGCGGCGATCCGGGACTGCCAGATACGCAGTATTTT. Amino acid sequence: CASSGDPGLPDTQYF.

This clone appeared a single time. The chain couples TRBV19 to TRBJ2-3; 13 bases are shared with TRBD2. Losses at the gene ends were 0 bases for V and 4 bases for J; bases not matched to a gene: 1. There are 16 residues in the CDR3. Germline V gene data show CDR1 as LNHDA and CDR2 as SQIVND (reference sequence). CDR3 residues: CASSIELAGGSDTQYF. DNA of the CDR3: TGTGCCAGTAGTATAGAACTAGCGGGGGGGTCAGATACGCAGTATTTT. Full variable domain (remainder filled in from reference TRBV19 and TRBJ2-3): DGGITQSPKYLFRKEGQNVTLSCEQNLNHDAMYWYRQDPGQGLRLIYYSQIVNDFQKGDIAEGYSVSREKKESFPLTVTSAQKNPTAFYLCASSIELAGGSDTQYFGPGTRLTVL.

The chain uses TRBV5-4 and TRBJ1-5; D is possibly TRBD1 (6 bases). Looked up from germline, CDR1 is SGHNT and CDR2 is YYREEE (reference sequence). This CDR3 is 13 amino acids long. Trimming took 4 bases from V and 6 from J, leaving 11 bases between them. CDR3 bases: TGTGCCAGCAGCGCAGGGGTAAGTCAGCCCCAGCATTTT. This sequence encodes CASSAGVSQPQHF. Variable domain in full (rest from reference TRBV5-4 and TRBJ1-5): ETGVTQSPTHLIKTRGQQVTLRCSSQSGHNTVSWYQQALGQGPQFIFQYYREEENGRGNFPPRFSGLQFPNYSSELNVNALELDDSALYLCASSAGVSQPQHFGDGTRLSIL.

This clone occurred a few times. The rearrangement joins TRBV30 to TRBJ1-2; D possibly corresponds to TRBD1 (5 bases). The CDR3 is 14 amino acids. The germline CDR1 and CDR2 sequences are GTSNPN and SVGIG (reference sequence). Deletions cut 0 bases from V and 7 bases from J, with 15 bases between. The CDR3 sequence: CAWSVGGERGGYTF. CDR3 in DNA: TGTGCCTGGAGTGTCGGCGGGGAAAGGGGTGGCTACACCTTC.

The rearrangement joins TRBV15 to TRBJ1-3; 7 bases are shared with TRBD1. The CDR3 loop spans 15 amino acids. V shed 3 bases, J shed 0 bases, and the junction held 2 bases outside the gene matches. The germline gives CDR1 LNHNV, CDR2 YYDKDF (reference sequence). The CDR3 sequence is CATSRDRISGNTIYF. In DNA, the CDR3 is TGTGCCACCAGCAGGGACAGGATCTCTGGAAACACCATATATTTT. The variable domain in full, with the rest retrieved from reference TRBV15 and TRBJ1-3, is DAMVIQNPRYQVTQFGKPVTLSCSQTLNHNVMYWYQQKSSQAPKLLFHYYDKDFNNEADTPDNFQSRRPNTSFCFLDIRSPGLGDTAMYLCATSRDRISGNTIYFGEGSWLTVV.

The CDR3 loop is CASSQSARLAKNIQYF. CDR3 in DNA: TGCGCCAGCAGTCAATCGGCCAGACTAGCCAAAAACATTCAGTACTTC. The rearrangement links TRBV23-1 to TRBJ2-4, with D hard to call. TRBV23-1 is flagged as an ORF with uncertain function. The CDR3 runs 16 residues. Trimming cost V 0 bases and J 0 bases, with 9 bases left between them.

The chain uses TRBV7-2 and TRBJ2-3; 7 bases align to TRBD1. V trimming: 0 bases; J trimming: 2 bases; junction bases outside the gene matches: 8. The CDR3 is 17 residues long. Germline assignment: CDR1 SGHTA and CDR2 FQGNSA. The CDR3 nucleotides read TGTGCCAGCAGCTTAGCATCCGGGACAGCTCTCACAGATACGCAGTATTTT. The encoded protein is CASSLASGTALTDTQYF.

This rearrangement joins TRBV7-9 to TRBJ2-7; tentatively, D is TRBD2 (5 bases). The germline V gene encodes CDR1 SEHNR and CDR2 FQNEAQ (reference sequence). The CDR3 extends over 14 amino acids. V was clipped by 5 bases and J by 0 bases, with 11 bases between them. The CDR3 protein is CASSLRGGSYEQYF. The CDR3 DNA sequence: TGTGCCAGCAGCCTACGGGGTGGCTCCTACGAGCAGTACTTC.

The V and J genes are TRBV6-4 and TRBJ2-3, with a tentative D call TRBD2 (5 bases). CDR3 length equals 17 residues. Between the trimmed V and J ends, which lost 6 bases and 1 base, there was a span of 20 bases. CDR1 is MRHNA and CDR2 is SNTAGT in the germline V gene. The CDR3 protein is CASREVRRIQGTDTQYF. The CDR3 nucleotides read TGTGCCAGCAGGGAGGTCAGGAGAATCCAAGGCACAGATACGCAGTATTTT.

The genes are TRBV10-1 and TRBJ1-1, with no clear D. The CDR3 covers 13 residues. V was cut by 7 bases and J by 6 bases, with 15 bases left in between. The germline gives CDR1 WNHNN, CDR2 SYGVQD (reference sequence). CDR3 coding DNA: TGCGCCAGCACATATGTCCTGAGCGCTGAAGCTTTCTTT. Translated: CASTYVLSAEAFF.